A selection of T cell receptor beta chains follows, all from one sample in a study of human T cells and chemical hapten exposure. TCRdb reanalysed the RACE reads using MiXCR and keeps one entry per CDR3 protein. The sample holds 100,000 to 150,000 distinct CDR3 sequences; roughly 13% are singletons and the top ten take roughly 0.92%. The sequenced sample was whole blood, obtained in connection with sensitization to the hapten diphenylcyclopropenone (DPC). Every receptor here comes from a man aged 18-30 years with alopecia areata. Some clones in this sample may be carry-over from other donors' samples. Each CDR3 is given with its conserved first and last residue. Each record gives: CDR3 protein, CDR3 DNA, J gene, V gene, D gene, clone size. The D gene is left open where the match is weak. Clone sizes are given selectively: once, few, many, or a class where the clone is expanded.

CDR3: CASSRGTVNSNQPQHF
DNA: TGTGCCAGCAGTAGAGGGACCGTGAATAGCAATCAGCCCCAGCATTTT
J: TRBJ1-5
V: TRBV12-3/TRBV12-4
D: -
size: -

CDR3: CASSARRGNLGPLNNQPQHF
DNA: TGTGCCAGCAGTGCCCGGCGGGGAAATCTGGGGCCCCTCAACAATCAGCCCCAGCATTTT
J: TRBJ1-5
V: TRBV6-1
D: -
size: -

CDR3: CASSQEDGFSYNSPLHF
DNA: TGTGCCAGCAGCCAAGAAGACGGGTTCTCCTATAATTCACCCCTCCACTTT
J: TRBJ1-6
V: TRBV4-2
D: -
size: -

CDR3: CASPTGFSGNTIYF
DNA: TGTGCCAGCCCTACAGGATTCTCTGGAAACACCATATATTTT
J: TRBJ1-3
V: TRBV7-9
D: -
size: many

CDR3: CASSERGDTQYF
DNA: TGTGCCAGCAGCGAAAGGGGAGATACGCAGTATTTT
J: TRBJ2-3
V: TRBV7-6
D: -
size: -

CDR3: CASIEGRDPNTEAFF
DNA: TGTGCCAGCATCGAAGGCCGGGATCCGAACACTGAAGCTTTCTTT
J: TRBJ1-1
V: TRBV6-2/TRBV6-3
D: -
size: many

CDR3: CASTSALNTEAFF
DNA: TGTGCCAGCACCTCCGCCTTGAACACTGAAGCTTTCTTT
J: TRBJ1-1
V: TRBV7-9
D: -
size: -

CDR3: CASSLWLTSANTEAFF
DNA: TGCGCCAGCAGCTTGTGGTTGACTTCAGCGAACACTGAAGCTTTCTTT
J: TRBJ1-1
V: TRBV5-1
D: -
size: -

CDR3: CASIPDSTGFLKRDSEAFF
DNA: TGTGCCAGCATCCCGGACTCAACAGGGTTTTTAAAGCGCGACTCTGAAGCTTTCTTT
J: TRBJ1-1
V: TRBV6-1
D: -
size: few

CDR3: CSVDLSGTSGGAGETQYF
DNA: TGCAGCGTTGACCTGTCCGGGACTAGCGGGGGGGCCGGAGAGACCCAGTACTTC
J: TRBJ2-5
V: TRBV29-1
D: TRBD2
size: few

CDR3: CASSLAGRTNTGELFF
DNA: TGTGCCAGCAGCTTGGCAGGACGCACGAACACCGGGGAGCTGTTTTTT
J: TRBJ2-2
V: TRBV5-4
D: -
size: few

CDR3: CASSLSAGFAQGYTF
DNA: TGTGCCAGCAGCTTATCGGCAGGATTTGCGCAAGGCTACACCTTC
J: TRBJ1-2
V: TRBV11-2
D: -
size: few

CDR3: CASSSTQDNSYEQYF
DNA: TGTGCCAGCAGCAGTACACAGGACAACTCCTACGAGCAGTACTTC
J: TRBJ2-7
V: TRBV7-6
D: -
size: few

CDR3: CASSPNTGSGNTIYF
DNA: TGTGCCAGCAGCCCGAATACAGGATCTGGAAACACCATATATTTT
J: TRBJ1-3
V: TRBV11-2
D: -
size: few

CDR3: CASSFLGTGELFF
DNA: TGTGCCAGCAGTTTTTTGGGCACCGGGGAGCTGTTTTTT
J: TRBJ2-2
V: TRBV12-3/TRBV12-4
D: -
size: few